This TCR beta chain was sequenced in a study of shared clonotypes between healthy human individuals. The authors distributed each subset's genomic DNA evenly over several immunoSEQ plates. Profiling relied on immunoSEQ multiplex PCR, and the TCRdb table lists in-frame clones only, not all of them. Of under 2,500,000 clones listed, approximately 94% were seen once; the top ten hold approximately 0.13%. CDR1 and CDR2 from the germline V gene are SQVTM and ANQGSEA. The CDR3 consists of 14 residues. Between the trimmed V and J ends, which lost 4 bases and 4 bases, there was a span of 13 bases. Input material: naive CD4+ T cells sorted from blood. The subset was: CD45RA+ positively selected. The sequence was obtained from a young man in good health. V gene TRBV29-1 combines with J gene TRBJ2-2; no firm D call. The CDR3 coding sequence is TGCAGCGTTGGGAGTGGGGTTCCCACCGGGGAGCTGTTTTTT. As protein: CSVGSGVPTGELFF.